This TCR beta chain came from a study of shared clonotypes between healthy human individuals. Each sorted subset replicate got 200 ng genomic DNA, about 33,000 genomes. Profiled with immunoSEQ multiplex PCR; TCRdb holds only in-frame clones, not every one. The sample includes about 1 million clones, 70% to 80% of them seen just once. This clone was counted at least ten times. Germline loops: CDR1 LGHNA, CDR2 YNFKEQ. With 0 bases removed from V and 5 bases from J, the gap between germline ends came to 7 bases. The CDR3 is 14 amino acids. Researchers partitioned CD4+ cells into CD45RA+ naive and CD45RA-negative memory subsets.

The source material was memory CD4+ T cells from PBMCs. The sample's subset: CD45RA-negative fraction. This sequence joins TRBV4-2 and TRBJ2-2; D is ambiguous. The receptor was isolated from a man between 18 and 35 years old in good health. Some clones in this sample may be carry-over from other donors' samples. The chain's CDR3 is CASSQEWITGELFF. The CDR3 DNA is TGTGCCAGCAGCCAAGAGTGGATTACCGGGGAGCTGTTTTTT.